This T cell receptor beta chain was retrieved from a study of blood T cell repertoires in COVID-19. Looking at the study overall: Sources were T cells, B-cell-depleted T cells, or PBMCs; the material itself was cDNA or gDNA.

The CDR3 loop spans 16 amino acids. Trimming removed 1 base from V and 5 bases from J; junction bases left unmatched: 4. From germline, CDR1 is LNHNV and CDR2 YYDKDF (reference sequence). As handled by the study authors: Amplification of reference gene primers was used by the study to estimate nucleated cell counts. Data came from immunoSEQ multiplex PCR; TCRdb stores just in-frame clones and leaves some out. V, J and clone size derive from that table, while D and trimming were established from the DNA sequence. The sample records about 73,000 clones, 89% being singletons. Sequenced: peripheral blood. This TCR was sampled from a man older than 75 with acute or convalescent COVID-19. The rearrangement links TRBV15 to TRBJ2-1; 11 bases map to TRBD2. The CDR3 loop is CATSRAGTSGDNEQFF. The CDR3 nucleotides read TGTGCCACCAGCAGAGCAGGGACTAGCGGTGACAATGAGCAGTTCTTC.